Listed below are T cell receptor beta chains from one sample, sequenced in a study of cytomegalovirus exposure and HLA in healthy donors. Clones were sequenced by immunoSEQ multiplex PCR, and TCRdb holds only the in-frame ones, with some missing. The table includes about 150,000 clones, less than 90% detected once. The source material was PBMCs. These TCRs come from a boy between 2 and 10 years old in good health and CMV-seronegative. The CDR3 runs from the conserved cysteine through the conserved F or W. A D gene is named only where the DNA matches it firmly. Only part of the rows carry a size: once, few, many, or a class if the clone is expanded.

.,TRBD2,TRBV9,TRBJ2-2,CASSAGTSPGELFF,TGTGCCAGCAGCGCCGGGACTAGCCCCGGGGAGCTGTTTTTT
.,.,TRBV11-3,TRBJ2-1,CASSRQGQVSYNEQFF,TGTGCCAGCAGCCGACAAGGCCAGGTCTCCTACAATGAGCAGTTCTTC
.,.,TRBV7-9,TRBJ2-2,CASSLDPRGTGELFF,TGTGCCAGCAGCTTAGACCCACGAGGCACCGGGGAGCTGTTTTTT
.,TRBD1,TRBV19,TRBJ2-3,CASRDSFTDTQYF,TGTGCCAGCCGGGACAGCTTCACAGATACGCAGTATTTT
.,TRBD2,TRBV19,TRBJ2-1,CASSISLAGRSSYNEQFF,TGTGCCAGTAGTATTAGCCTAGCGGGCCGTTCCTCCTACAATGAGCAGTTCTTC
.,.,TRBV6-1,TRBJ1-1,CASSEAGRSEAFF,TGTGCCAGCAGTGAAGCGGGGAGGAGTGAAGCTTTCTTT
.,.,TRBV11-3,TRBJ2-1,CASSLGRQSNNEQFF,TGTGCCAGCAGCCTAGGGCGACAGAGCAATAATGAGCAGTTCTTC
.,.,TRBV7-9,TRBJ1-6,CASSSLGWSYRKQNSPLHF,TGTGCCAGCAGCAGCTTAGGATGGTCCTACAGGAAGCAAAATTCACCCCTCCACTTT
.,TRBD2,TRBV2,TRBJ2-5,CASSDPFPERGAQETQYF,TGTGCCAGCAGTGATCCTTTCCCGGAGCGGGGGGCCCAAGAGACCCAGTACTTC
few,.,TRBV5-1,TRBJ1-5,CASSLVAGVQPQHF,TGCGCCAGCAGCTTGGTGGCGGGGGTTCAGCCCCAGCATTTT
.,TRBD1,TRBV6-5,TRBJ1-2,CALRIRDRAIYGYTF,TGTGCCTTGCGGATCCGGGACAGGGCCATCTATGGCTACACCTTC
.,.,TRBV7-9,TRBJ1-2,CASSPKAGVGYTF,TGTGCCAGCAGCCCAAAGGCAGGGGTTGGCTACACCTTC
few,TRBD2,TRBV28,TRBJ2-3,CASSLPTSGGTDTQYF,TGTGCCAGCAGTTTACCCACTAGCGGAGGCACAGATACGCAGTATTTT
.,.,TRBV14,TRBJ2-7,CASSPGPTGYEQYF,TGTGCCAGCAGCCCGGGACCGACAGGCTACGAGCAGTACTTC
.,.,TRBV4-2,TRBJ1-2,CASSQATRAGDYGYTF,TGTGCCAGCAGCCAAGCAACCCGAGCCGGGGACTATGGCTACACCTTC
few,TRBD1,TRBV27,TRBJ2-7,CASRRQGPTPSSYEQYF,TGTGCCAGCAGGCGACAGGGACCCACCCCTAGCTCCTACGAGCAGTACTTC
.,TRBD2,TRBV12-5,TRBJ2-7,CASGYTLSGGTYEQYF,TGTGCTAGTGGTTACACCCTTTCGGGAGGAACCTACGAGCAGTACTTC
few,.,TRBV18,TRBJ1-4,CASSPAMDEKLFF,TGTGCCAGCTCACCCGCTATGGATGAAAAACTGTTTTTT
.,TRBD1,TRBV5-4,TRBJ2-7,CASKKTGGLASSYEQYF,TGTGCCAGCAAAAAGACAGGGGGACTCGCGAGCTCCTACGAGCAGTACTTC
.,.,TRBV19,TRBJ2-7,CASSGSRGQEQYF,TGTGCCAGTAGTGGGTCCCGGGGTCAGGAGCAGTACTTC
.,.,TRBV7-3,TRBJ1-1,CASSFSRRFRAFF,TGTGCCAGCAGCTTCAGCCGGCGGTTTAGGGCTTTCTTT
.,TRBD1,TRBV10-3,TRBJ1-6,CAIMAGGSSPLHF,TGTGCCATCATGGCAGGGGGGAGTTCACCCCTCCACTTT
.,.,TRBV5-1,TRBJ2-1,CASSSGGRGFEQFF,TGCGCCAGCAGCTCGGGGGGCAGGGGTTTTGAGCAGTTCTTC
once,.,TRBV9,TRBJ2-1,CASSVDGRSSYNEQFF,TGTGCCAGCAGCGTAGATGGTCGGAGCTCCTACAATGAGCAGTTCTTC
.,.,TRBV6-4,TRBJ2-1,CASSDSRASRKYNEQFF,TGTGCCAGCAGTGACTCGAGGGCTAGCAGGAAATACAATGAGCAGTTCTTC
.,.,TRBV11-2,TRBJ2-1,CASSLDWNNEQFF,TGTGCCAGCAGCCTCGACTGGAACAATGAGCAGTTCTTC
.,.,TRBV5-1,TRBJ1-2,CASSIAGTNYYGYTF,TGCGCCAGCAGCATTGCCGGGACAAACTACTATGGCTACACCTTC
.,TRBD2,TRBV4-1,TRBJ2-1,CASSQTGTSGRASSYNEQFF,TGCGCCAGCAGCCAAACTGGGACTAGCGGGAGGGCGAGCTCCTACAATGAGCAGTTCTTC
.,.,TRBV18,TRBJ2-5,CASSPWRDQYF,TGTGCCAGCTCACCATGGAGGGACCAGTACTTC
.,TRBD1,TRBV28,TRBJ2-5,CASSRRQGRETQYF,TGTGCCAGCAGTCGAAGACAGGGGCGAGAGACCCAGTACTTC
.,TRBD2,TRBV14,TRBJ2-7,CASSKQLAGGSYEQYF,TGTGCCAGCAGCAAACAATTAGCGGGAGGCTCCTACGAGCAGTACTTC